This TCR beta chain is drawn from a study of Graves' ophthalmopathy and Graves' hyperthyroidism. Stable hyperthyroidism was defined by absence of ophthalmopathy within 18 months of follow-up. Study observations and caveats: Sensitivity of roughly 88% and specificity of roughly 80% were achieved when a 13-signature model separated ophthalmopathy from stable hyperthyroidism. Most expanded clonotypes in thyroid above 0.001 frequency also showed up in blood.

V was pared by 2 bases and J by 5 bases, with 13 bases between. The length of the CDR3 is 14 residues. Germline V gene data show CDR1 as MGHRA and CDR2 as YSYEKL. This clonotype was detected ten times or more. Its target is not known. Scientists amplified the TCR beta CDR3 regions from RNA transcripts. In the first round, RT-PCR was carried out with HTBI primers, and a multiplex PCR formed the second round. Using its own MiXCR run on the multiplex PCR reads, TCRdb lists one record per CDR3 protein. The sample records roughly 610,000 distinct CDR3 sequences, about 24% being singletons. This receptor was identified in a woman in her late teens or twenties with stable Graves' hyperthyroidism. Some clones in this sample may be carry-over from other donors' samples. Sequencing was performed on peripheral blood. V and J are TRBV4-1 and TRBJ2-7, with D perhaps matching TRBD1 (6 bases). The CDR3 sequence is CASSQTDSVDEQYF. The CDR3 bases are TGCGCCAGCAGCCAAACGGACAGTGTAGACGAGCAGTACTTC.